The source of this T cell receptor (beta chain) is a study of blood T cell repertoires in COVID-19 (dated by TCRdb to 2018 to 2020). In terms of the full investigation: The collaborator samples originated in the United States, Italy and Spain and spanned the acute and convalescent phases of COVID-19. The prospective study material was composed of cDNA or gDNA derived from T cells, B-cell-depleted T cells, or PBMCs. Deeply sampled blood TCRbeta repertoires from subjects exposed to, actively infected with, or recovered from COVID-19 were included in the dataset. A freely available public database, intended as a resource for researchers studying the immune response to SARS-CoV-2, is where the repertoires were released. Samples were obtained from the ongoing ImmuneRACE study (first 160 participants) and from about 1,300 subjects provided by 6 global collaborators. The sample metadata nearly always contained a de-identified subject ID, COVID-19 status, age in years and sex. Where available, HLA class I and class II types were taken from metadata supplied by the sample provider and were not determined by assay-based typing.

Paper-wide results and their limitations: The quantity of clinical and demographic metadata differed by source and by participant and was supplied without curation.

In regard to this clone: The target of this receptor is not known. Qualities for individual bases were not recorded, and no much larger clone is one base off.

TCRbeta CDR3 regions were amplified from genomic DNA using the immunoSEQ Assay, a bias-controlled multiplex PCR. As for the authors' bioinformatics: Nucleated cell counts per sample were estimated from amplification of reference gene primers within the assay. To quantify the absolute abundance of each unique TCRbeta CDR3 rearrangement, sequence reads were collapsed and filtered. For each sample, productive Simpson clonality was calculated as the square root of Simpson's diversity index across productive rearrangements. Not all clones reach the TCRdb copy of this immuneACCESS table, which keeps in-frame sequences only. Checked studies attribute under half of the gap to unresolved V genes and leave the rest unexplained. V and J calls and clone size are as listed in that table; D and trimming were resolved from the DNA. Present in this sample are approximately 400,000 clones, around 88% of which were seen just once. The leading ten clones occupy roughly 12% of the sample.

One collaborating source in Seattle enrolled patients during active infection and followed them longitudinally through the course of disease. The collaborating institutions used their own protocols to collect whole blood in K2EDTA tubes. For TCRbeta analysis, collaborators shipped samples as frozen whole blood, isolated PBMCs, or DNA extracted from either of those sample types. This TCR came from a woman aged 50 to 60 with COVID-19, enrolled during active disease. The sequenced material came from peripheral blood.

The nucleotide sequence is given as TGTGCCAGCAGTTCCCGGGTGGATCAGCCCCAGCATTTT. It translates to CASSSRVDQPQHF. Recombination joined TRBV27 with TRBJ1-5; no D gene can be assigned with confidence. CDR1 and CDR2, per the germline V gene (reference sequence), are MNHEY and SMNVEV. The CDR3 has 13 amino acids, counting the end cysteine and phenylalanine. Of the read, only the CDR3 DNA is kept; its 39 bases are in frame from base 1. V and J are truncated by 4 bases and 5 bases respectively, leaving an intervening sequence of 9 bases.